This T cell receptor beta chain was sequenced in a study of long-term antiretroviral therapy in people with HIV (dated 2022 in TCRdb). At the level of the whole study: The earliest samples were collected roughly a decade before the 2015 WHO recommendation for immediate ART, at a time when ART was usually postponed until CD4 counts fell. A retrospective serial study tested whether ART initiation and durable HIV suppression were associated with changes in peripheral blood TRB repertoire composition and diversity. The cohort contributed about 180 cryopreserved PBMC samples from about 31 adults with confirmed HIV infection, collected serially over a mean of around six years (range 1-12). Of the roughly 30 participants with HIV, approximately twelve were female. No cross-contamination during QIAcube processing was shown when test extractions of a monoclonal T-cell line were performed alongside about 30 polyclonal samples.

This clone showed up just a few times. No cognate antigen has been identified for it. The input lacks base qualities; no much larger clone sits a single base away. V lost 0 bases and J lost 6 bases; the stretch between them is 12 bases long. The CDR3 spans 15 residues, from the cysteine through the phenylalanine. Of all the DNA, just the CDR3 is kept, 45 bases in frame from base 1. From a lookup of the germline V gene, CDR1 and CDR2 are SGDLS and YYNGEE. The immunoSEQ hsTCRB v3.0 assay was used at survey level resolution to sequence the TRB variable region. A depth of roughly 35,000-50,000 T-cell genomes per sample was targeted for TRB sequencing. Pooled TRB libraries were sequenced on an Illumina MiSeq with a v3 150-cycle kit. As for how the authors treated the data: Repertoire analysis was run in R within a reproducible Nextflow workflow that covered QC, data transformation and analysis. LymphoSeq2, an R package for AIRR-Seq data exploration, was used to implement custom analyses. Four samples yielding fewer than 5000 total TRB sequences were excluded, leaving roughly 200 analyzed HIV repertoires. Among the 170 to 200 retained HIV repertoires, more than 55 were collected before ART initiation and 129 after ART initiation. Each repertoire was downsampled to 5000 TRB nucleotide sequences, and summary statistics were averaged across 100 downsampling iterations. Only TRB sequences with CDR3 regions of at least seven amino acids were retained for analysis. A Shannon entropy-derived clonality score and the Gini coefficient were used to measure diversity. In the repertoire networks, any two of the top 5000 CDR3 amino acid sequences were connected whenever the two sequences differed by an edit distance of one. For TRB CDR3 amino acid sequences, GLIPH2 was used to predict antigen specificity groups and MHC restriction. Known CMV, EBV, HIV or tissue antigen associations were flagged by matching CDR3 amino acid sequences against VDJdb and McPAS-TCR. Pre-ART, post-ART and control groups were compared with Wilcoxon signed-rank tests and Holm-Bonferroni correction. What TCRdb holds here is the immuneACCESS table cut down to in-frame rearrangements. Part of the clones is not present; checked against another copy, under half of the missing clones reflect an unresolved V gene, and the others are unexplained. That table is the source of V, J and clone size, and D and trimming were worked out from the DNA. This sample lists more than 20,000 clones; around four fifths were detected once. Jointly, the top ten make up 3% to 4% of the sample.

Participants were included only if at least one PBMC sample before ART initiation and at least two post-ART samples were available. All participants with HIV were treated in the United States of America. Cryopreserved samples of about 0.95-10 million PBMC were thawed and washed before DNA extraction. At the time of the earliest PBMC sample, participants with HIV were aged between roughly 20 and 60 years. Each participant contributed PBMC samples from 1-4 timepoints before ART initiation and 2-8 timepoints after ART initiation, with a median of 7 samples. For every participant, serial HIV viral load, CD4+ T-cell count, ART history and demographic data were obtained. Genomic DNA was extracted from unsorted PBMC with a Qiagen kit on a QIAcube, with processing performed in batches of 12 samples. Here is what the overall study found, with its caveats: Because PBMC availability was limited, only the TCR beta chain was sequenced, with no alpha chain pairing. Expanded TRB clones identified before ART initiation dominated the repertoire at all time points, although this dominance fluctuated and declined in many PLHIV after ART. A significant increase in TRB diversity was found to be associated with ART initiation, although TRB diversity was observed to remain significantly below that of transplant donor controls even after long-term ART. The samples were dated from about 2004 to 2017, and the ART regimens that were used may be less effective than current ART regimens. Narrower CDR3 length ranges were observed in HIV repertoires than in controls, and an antigen-experienced repertoire with only a slight naive shift after ART was suggested by the network structure. No data were available on ART adherence, viral resistance or therapy changes, limiting inferences about post-ART repertoire changes. Because pre-ART samples had limited cell numbers, unsorted PBMC were profiled rather than sorted CD4+ and CD8+ T cells.

Recombination joined TRBV9 with TRBJ2-2, and TRBD1 may be the D gene, going by 6 matching bases. This receptor was taken from a man aged 18 to 29 with HIV. Sequences were derived from unsorted PBMCs, sampled around 4 years after starting antiretroviral therapy. The base sequence is TGTGCCAGCAGCGTAGCTTACAGGGCCTCCGGGGAGCTGTTTTTT. Its translation reads: CASSVAYRASGELFF.